These 18 T cell receptor beta chains came from one sample sequenced in a study of T-cell memory formation after mild COVID-19 (dated by TCRdb to 2020 to 2022). Library preparation employed 5' RACE. Sequencing was carried out with an Illumina NovaSeq 6000. TCRdb reprocessed the public reads (quality trimming at Q25 with fastp, clone calling with MiXCR) and kept in-frame beta chains. Under each unique CDR3 protein, matching rows form one entry showing the most common genes and DNA. Recorded for this sample are 110,000 to 150,000 distinct CDR3 sequences; approximately 25% of them occurred a single time. The ten largest clones add up to around 24% of the sample. Sequencing input: PBMCs or a T cell subset sorted from them (not recorded which). The receptor source for this set is an adult woman who had mild COVID-19 (a few samples of this study predate the infection). The sample titles of this study are shuffled in the database, so cell type and time point are left out; the donor was told from shared clones.

This clonotype was counted between two and nine times. This sequence joins TRBV7-2 and TRBJ2-5, with a tentative D call TRBD1 (5 bases). Trimming left V 8 bases short and J 4 bases short, with 11 bases between. Germline V gives CDR1 SGHTA, CDR2 FQGNSA. The CDR3 spans 12 residues. CDR3 loop: CASWTSPETQYF. The DNA for the CDR3 is TGTGCCAGCTGGACATCCCCAGAGACCCAGTACTTC.

The chain has TRBV7-9 and TRBJ2-1; D unresolved. This CDR3 comprises 13 residues. CDR1 and CDR2 from the germline V gene are SEHNR and FQNEAQ (reference sequence). Trimming shortened V by 4 bases and J by 10 bases, and 14 bases separated the two germline ends. The CDR3 DNA reads TGTGCCAGCAGCTCAGGACGCCTCTGGGAGCAGTTCTTC. It specifies CASSSGRLWEQFF.

CDR3 in DNA: TGCGCCAGCAGCCAAACCCCCGGAAACACCATATATTTT. Residues: CASSQTPGNTIYF. The chain combines TRBV4-3 with TRBJ1-3; no firm D call. Germline V CDR1 and CDR2: LGHNA, YSLEER. The CDR3 runs to 13 residues. V shed 2 bases and J shed 4 bases, with 6 bases lying between them.

The chain has TRBV4-1 and TRBJ2-1; tentative D call: TRBD1 (6 bases). Trimming took 2 bases from V and 8 from J, leaving 19 bases between them. Germline V lookup: CDR1 MGHRA, CDR2 YSYEKL. There are 16 residues in the CDR3. DNA of the CDR3: TGCGCCAGCAGCCAAACACCATCGAACAGGGTCCATGAGCAGTTCTTC. This gives the protein CASSQTPSNRVHEQFF.

The rearrangement uses TRBV7-7 and TRBJ1-4; D is unclear. Trimming pared 4 bases from V and 6 bases from J, leaving 12 bases between. From germline, CDR1 is SSHAT and CDR2 FNYEAQ (reference sequence). CDR3 length equals 14 residues. CDR3 DNA: TGTGCCAGCAGCTCCGGACTTCGGGATGAAAAACTGTTTTTT. Amino acid sequence: CASSSGLRDEKLFF.

The chain uses TRBV12-3 or TRBV12-4 and TRBJ2-7; a weak D match, TRBD2 (7 bases). V lost 6 bases, J lost 5 bases, and 14 bases lay in between. This CDR3 comprises 13 residues. The DNA of the CDR3 is TGTGCCAGCAGGGGGGCAGGGAGGGACGAGCAGTACTTC. Translated, it gives CASRGAGRDEQYF.

The rearrangement joins TRBV4-1 to TRBJ1-1, with D tentatively TRBD1 (5 bases). In germline, CDR1 is MGHRA, CDR2 YSYEKL. The CDR3 covers 15 residues. Trimming cost V 2 bases and J 4 bases, with 14 bases left between them. CDR3 bases: TGCGCCAGCAGCCAACAGGGAGAGGGAGGCACTGAAGCTTTCTTT. This gives the protein CASSQQGEGGTEAFF.

The chain uses TRBV2 and TRBJ2-1; possible D gene TRBD2, 6 bases. The CDR3 is 15 amino acids. Germline loops: CDR1 SNHLY, CDR2 FYNNEI. Trimming removed 6 bases at V and 6 bases at J, with 18 bases between. The CDR3 loop reads CASSEMGLGVNEQFF. CDR3 nucleotide sequence: TGTGCCAGCAGCGAAATGGGACTTGGGGTCAATGAGCAGTTCTTC.

The chain joins TRBV29-1 to TRBJ2-7, with D possibly matching TRBD1 (6 bases). Germline lookup yields CDR1 SQVTM and CDR2 ANQGSEA. CDR3 length equals 12 residues. V lost 5 bases, J lost 2 bases, and 10 bases lay in between. The CDR3 is CSVRGQTYEQYF. In DNA, the CDR3 is TGCAGCGTTAGAGGACAGACCTACGAGCAGTACTTC.

This clonotype has only a few counts. The chain carries TRBV4-1 and TRBJ2-7, with D tentatively TRBD2 (6 bases). V lost 5 bases and J 0 bases, leaving 14 bases between the germline ends. This CDR3 comprises 15 residues. The V gene's germline CDR1 is MGHRA and CDR2 YSYEKL. CDR3 DNA sequence: TGCGCCAGCAGCAAAACTGCGGGGTCCTCCTACGAGCAGTACTTC. This translates into CASSKTAGSSYEQYF.

J is TRBJ2-7 and V is TRBV7-8, with D perhaps TRBD2 (6 bases). The CDR3 runs to 13 residues. In germline, CDR1 is SGHVS, CDR2 FQNEAQ. V was cut by 6 bases and J by 3 bases, with 12 bases left in between. The CDR3: CASREDYNYEQYF. CDR3 sequence (DNA): TGTGCCAGCAGAGAGGACTACAACTACGAGCAGTACTTC.

This clonotype has a handful of counts. V and J are TRBV7-2 and TRBJ2-5; 11 bases are a match to TRBD2. The ends lost 2 bases at V and 5 bases at J; junction bases unmatched: 7. Germline loops: CDR1 SGHTA, CDR2 FQGNSA. The CDR3 spans 16 residues. In DNA, the CDR3 is TGTGCCAGCAGCTTATTAGCGGGAGGGCCGGTTGAGACCCAGTACTTC. Its protein is CASSLLAGGPVETQYF.

The sample holds a few counts of this clonotype. This chain uses TRBV7-6 with TRBJ2-2; 10 nucleotides match TRBD1. Trimming at V came to 4 bases and at J to 5 bases, leaving 4 bases not matched to a gene. Germline values: CDR1 SGHVS, CDR2 FNYEAQ. The CDR3 has 15 residues. CDR3 coding DNA: TGTGCCAGCAGCTCGGGACAGGGGATGACCGGGGAGCTGTTTTTT. It yields the protein CASSSGQGMTGELFF.

The V gene is TRBV27, the J gene TRBJ2-7; 13 bases line up with TRBD2. The CDR3 sequence is 21 residues long. Trimming took 4 bases from V and 7 from J; bases not matched to a gene: 25. Looked up from germline, CDR1 is MNHEY and CDR2 is SMNVEV (reference sequence). CDR3 loop: CASSSHTSIDRLAGGPLEQYF. In DNA form, the CDR3 reads TGTGCCAGCAGTTCCCATACGTCCATAGACCGACTAGCGGGGGGCCCGTTGGAGCAGTACTTC.

The table lists this clonotype with a few counts. V gene TRBV5-1 combines with J gene TRBJ2-3; 11 bases fit TRBD2. Germline trimming cut 0 bases from V and 2 bases from J; bases unmatched to any gene: 5. The germline V gene encodes CDR1 SGHRS and CDR2 YFSETQ. The CDR3 contains 17 residues. This CDR3 is CASSLAGGLADTDTQYF. CDR3 DNA: TGCGCCAGCAGCTTGGCGGGGGGACTAGCGGACACAGATACGCAGTATTTT.

This clonotype was recorded a few times. The V gene is TRBV9, the J gene TRBJ2-7; 12 bases line up with TRBD2. Unmatched junction bases numbered 4, after V lost 3 bases and J lost 3 bases. The CDR3 spans 15 residues. The germline CDR1 and CDR2 sequences are SGDLS and YYNGEE. The CDR3 spells CASSASGGAGYEQYF. The CDR3 nucleotides read TGTGCCAGCAGCGCTAGCGGGGGGGCCGGCTACGAGCAGTACTTC.

This clonotype has only a few counts. V is TRBV19 and J is TRBJ1-1, with a possible D match to TRBD1 (5 bases). Germline lookup yields CDR1 LNHDA and CDR2 SQIVND (reference sequence). CDR3 length equals 13 residues. Trimming shortened V by 6 bases and J by 3 bases, and 11 bases separated the two germline ends. CDR3 nucleotides: TGTGCCAGTAGATTCGGGGCCCACACTGAAGCTTTCTTT. Its protein is CASRFGAHTEAFF.

The chain joins TRBV7-9 to TRBJ2-4, with D unclear. V lost 2 bases to trimming and J lost 16 bases, with 6 bases between them. There are 9 residues in the CDR3. Germline V gene lookup returns CDR1 SEHNR and CDR2 FQNEAQ (reference sequence). CDR3 region: CASSLTTYF. Here the CDR3 DNA reads TGTGCCAGCAGCTTAACTACCTACTTC.